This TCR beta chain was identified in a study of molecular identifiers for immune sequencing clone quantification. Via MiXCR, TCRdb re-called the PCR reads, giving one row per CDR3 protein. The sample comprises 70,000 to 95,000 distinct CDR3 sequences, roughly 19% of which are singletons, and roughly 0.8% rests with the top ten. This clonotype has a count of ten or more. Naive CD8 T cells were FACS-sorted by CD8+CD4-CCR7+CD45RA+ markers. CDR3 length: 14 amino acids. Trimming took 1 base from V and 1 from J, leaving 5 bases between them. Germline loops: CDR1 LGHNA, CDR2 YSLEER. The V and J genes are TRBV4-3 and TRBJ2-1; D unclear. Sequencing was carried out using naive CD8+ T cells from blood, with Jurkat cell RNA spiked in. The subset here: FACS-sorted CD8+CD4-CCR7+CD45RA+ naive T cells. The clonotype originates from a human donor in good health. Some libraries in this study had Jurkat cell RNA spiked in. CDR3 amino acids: CASSQVTSYNEQFF. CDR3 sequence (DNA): TGCGCCAGCAGCCAAGTCACTTCCTACAATGAGCAGTTCTTC.